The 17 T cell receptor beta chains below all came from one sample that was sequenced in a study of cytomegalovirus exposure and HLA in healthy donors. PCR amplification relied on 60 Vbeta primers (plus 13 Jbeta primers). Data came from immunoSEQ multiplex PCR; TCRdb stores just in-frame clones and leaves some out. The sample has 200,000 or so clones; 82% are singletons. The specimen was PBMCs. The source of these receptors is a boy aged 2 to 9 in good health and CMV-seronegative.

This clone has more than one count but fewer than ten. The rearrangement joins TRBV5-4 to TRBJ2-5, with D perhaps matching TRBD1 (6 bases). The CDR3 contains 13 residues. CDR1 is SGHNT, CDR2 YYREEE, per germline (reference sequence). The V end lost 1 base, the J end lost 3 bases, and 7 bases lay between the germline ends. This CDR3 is CASSLPGEETQYF. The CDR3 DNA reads TGTGCCAGCAGCTTGCCAGGGGAAGAGACCCAGTACTTC.

The CDR3 region is CASSYGPTDTQYF. In nucleotides, the CDR3 is TGTGCCAGCAGTTACGGGCCCACAGATACGCAGTATTTT. This sequence joins TRBV6-5 and TRBJ2-3; unclear D gene. This CDR3 region has 13 residues. V shed 2 bases and J shed 2 bases, with 5 bases lying between them. Germline lookup yields CDR1 MNHEY and CDR2 SVGAGI.

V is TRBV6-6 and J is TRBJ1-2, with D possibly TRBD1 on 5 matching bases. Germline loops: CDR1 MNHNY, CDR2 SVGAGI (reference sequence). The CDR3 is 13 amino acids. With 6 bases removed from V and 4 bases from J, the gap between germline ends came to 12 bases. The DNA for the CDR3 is TGTGCCAGCAGCCCGGACAAGGTCTATGGCTACACCTTC. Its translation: CASSPDKVYGYTF.

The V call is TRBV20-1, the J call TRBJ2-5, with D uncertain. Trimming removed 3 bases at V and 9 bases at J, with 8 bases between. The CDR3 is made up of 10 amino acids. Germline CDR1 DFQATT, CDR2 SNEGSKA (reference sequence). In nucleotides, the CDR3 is TGCAGTGCTAGCGTAGATCCCCAGTACTTC. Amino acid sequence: CSASVDPQYF.

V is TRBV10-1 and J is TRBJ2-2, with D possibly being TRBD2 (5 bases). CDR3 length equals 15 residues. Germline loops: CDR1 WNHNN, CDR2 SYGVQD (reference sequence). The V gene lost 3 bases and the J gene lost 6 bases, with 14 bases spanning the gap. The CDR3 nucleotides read TGCGCCAGCAGTGAAGCGGACGCGAATTCCGGGGAGCTGTTTTTT. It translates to CASSEADANSGELFF.

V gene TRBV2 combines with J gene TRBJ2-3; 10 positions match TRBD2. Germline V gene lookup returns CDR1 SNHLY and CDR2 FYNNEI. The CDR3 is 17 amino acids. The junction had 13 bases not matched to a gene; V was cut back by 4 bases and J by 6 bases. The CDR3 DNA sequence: TGTGCCAGCAGTGCCCTATTGACTAGCGGGCCCTCGGATACGCAGTATTTT. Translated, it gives CASSALLTSGPSDTQYF.

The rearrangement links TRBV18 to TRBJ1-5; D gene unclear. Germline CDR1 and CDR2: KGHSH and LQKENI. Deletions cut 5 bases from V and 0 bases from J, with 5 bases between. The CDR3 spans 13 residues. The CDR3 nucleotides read TGTGCCAGCTCAAGCTATAGCAATCAGCCCCAGCATTTT. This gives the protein CASSSYSNQPQHF.

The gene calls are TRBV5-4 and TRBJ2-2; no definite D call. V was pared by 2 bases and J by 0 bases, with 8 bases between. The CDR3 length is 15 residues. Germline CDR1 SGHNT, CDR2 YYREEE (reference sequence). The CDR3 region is CASSLRFPNTGELFF. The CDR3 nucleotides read TGTGCCAGCAGCTTACGGTTTCCGAACACCGGGGAGCTGTTTTTT.

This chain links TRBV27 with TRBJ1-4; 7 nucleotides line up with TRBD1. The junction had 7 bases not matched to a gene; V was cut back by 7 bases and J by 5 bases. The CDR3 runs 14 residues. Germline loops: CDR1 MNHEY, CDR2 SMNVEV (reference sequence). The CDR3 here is CASTSDRENEKLFF. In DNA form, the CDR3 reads TGTGCCAGCACCTCCGACAGGGAGAATGAAAAACTGTTTTTT.

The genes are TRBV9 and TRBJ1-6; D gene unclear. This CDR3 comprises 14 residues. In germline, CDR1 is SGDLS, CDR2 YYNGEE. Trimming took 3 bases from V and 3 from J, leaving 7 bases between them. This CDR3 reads CASSDRGYNSPLHF. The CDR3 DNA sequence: TGTGCCAGCAGCGACCGGGGCTATAATTCACCCCTCCACTTT.

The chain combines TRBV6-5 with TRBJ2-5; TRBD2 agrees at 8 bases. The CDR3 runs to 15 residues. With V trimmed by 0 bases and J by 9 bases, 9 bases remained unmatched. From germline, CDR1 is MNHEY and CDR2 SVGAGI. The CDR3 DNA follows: TGTGCCAGCAGTTACTCGAAGGGACGGGGGGGGGCCCAGTACTTC. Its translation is CASSYSKGRGGAQYF.

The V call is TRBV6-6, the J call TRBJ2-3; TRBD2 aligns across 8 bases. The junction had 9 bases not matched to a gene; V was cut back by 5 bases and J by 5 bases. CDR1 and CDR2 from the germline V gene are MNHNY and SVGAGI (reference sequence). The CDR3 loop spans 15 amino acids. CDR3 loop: CASSAGAGELDTQYF. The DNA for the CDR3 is TGTGCCAGCAGTGCGGGAGCGGGGGAATTAGATACGCAGTATTTT.

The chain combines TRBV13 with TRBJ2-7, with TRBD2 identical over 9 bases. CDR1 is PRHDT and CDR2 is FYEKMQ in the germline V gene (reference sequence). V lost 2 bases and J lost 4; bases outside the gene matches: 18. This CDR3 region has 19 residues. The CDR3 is CASSLSPLRLAGMIYEQYF. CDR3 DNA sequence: TGTGCCAGCAGCTTATCCCCACTAAGGCTAGCGGGGATGATTTACGAGCAGTACTTC.

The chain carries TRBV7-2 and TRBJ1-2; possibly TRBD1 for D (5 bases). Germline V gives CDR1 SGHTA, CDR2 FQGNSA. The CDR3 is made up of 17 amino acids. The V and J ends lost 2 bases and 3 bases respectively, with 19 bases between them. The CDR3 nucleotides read TGTGCCAGCAGCTTAACAGGCGTATCAGGGCTCGACTATGGCTACACCTTC. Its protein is CASSLTGVSGLDYGYTF.

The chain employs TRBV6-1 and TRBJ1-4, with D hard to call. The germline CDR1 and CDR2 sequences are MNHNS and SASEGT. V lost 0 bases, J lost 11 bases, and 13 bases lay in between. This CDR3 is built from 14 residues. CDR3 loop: CASSEALRVLKLFF. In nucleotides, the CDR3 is TGTGCCAGCAGTGAAGCGCTGAGGGTGTTGAAACTGTTTTTT.

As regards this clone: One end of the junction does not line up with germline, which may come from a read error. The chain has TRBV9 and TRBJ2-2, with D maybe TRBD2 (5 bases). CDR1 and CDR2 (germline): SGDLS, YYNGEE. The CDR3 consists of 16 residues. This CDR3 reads CASSVRSNLNTGKLFF. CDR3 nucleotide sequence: TGTGCCAGCAGCGTACGGAGCAACCTTAACACCGGGAAGCTGTTTTTT.

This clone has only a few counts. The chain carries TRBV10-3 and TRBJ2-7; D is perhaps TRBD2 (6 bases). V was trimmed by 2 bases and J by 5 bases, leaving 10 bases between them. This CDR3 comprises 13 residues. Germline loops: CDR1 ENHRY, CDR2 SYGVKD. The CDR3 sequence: CAISEVTSHEQYF. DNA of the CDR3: TGTGCCATCAGTGAGGTAACTAGCCACGAGCAGTACTTC.